The TCR beta chain under discussion was sequenced for a study of chemoradiotherapy in HPV16-positive cancers. V was clipped by 2 bases and J by 8 bases, with 3 bases between them. The CDR3 runs 11 residues. CDR1 is SGHAT, CDR2 FQNNGV, per germline. The table came from immunoSEQ multiplex PCR; TCRdb's copy has only in-frame clones and leaves some out. The sample has around 630 clones, 70% to 90% seen once. The specimen was tumor tissue, collected from a patient who underwent chemoradiotherapy. The source is a human donor with HPV-associated anogenital cancer. The chain employs TRBV11-2 and TRBJ1-4, with D unclear. The CDR3 DNA is TGTGCCAGCAGCTTATCGGAAAAACTGTTTTTT. Protein: CASSLSEKLFF.